This TCR beta chain is drawn from a study of beta chain features in type 1 diabetes. Isolated RNA was reverse transcribed in full, so expressed TCRB transcripts were sequenced. The table came from immunoSEQ multiplex PCR; TCRdb's copy has only in-frame clones and leaves some out. The profile shows hundreds of thousands of clones, 15% to 20% of them singletons. Per donor, one heparinised blood draw averaged about 116 mL. The germline V gene encodes CDR1 SGHAT and CDR2 FQNNGV. The CDR3 contains 14 residues. V lost 1 base, J lost 5 bases, and 11 bases lay in between. Input material: naive CD4+ T cells from blood. The source is a woman between 18 and 29 years old in good health. This sequence joins TRBV11-2 and TRBJ2-5, with D perhaps matching TRBD1 (6 bases). The CDR3 loop is CASSLVSRGETQYF. CDR3 sequence (DNA): TGTGCCAGCAGCTTAGTTAGCAGGGGCGAGACCCAGTACTTC.